Below, 12 T cell receptor beta chains from the same sample are listed, as sequenced in a study of immune characterization of retroperitoneal liposarcoma. TCRdb redid the calling of the PCR reads with MiXCR, one entry per CDR3 protein. Among around 13,000 distinct CDR3 sequences, over 45% were seen once, and the ten largest hold more than 9%. The source material was tumor tissue. Every receptor here comes from a female donor with retroperitoneal liposarcoma.

The V and J genes are TRBV10-1 and TRBJ2-5; tentatively, D is TRBD2 (5 bases). The better agreement between TRBJ2-7 and the DNA end casts doubt on the J call. The length of the CDR3 is 13 residues. Germline lookup yields CDR1 WNHNN and CDR2 SYGVQD (reference sequence). The CDR3 nucleotides are TGCGCCAGCTCCTCCAGCGGAACCTACGAGCAGTACTTC. It yields the protein CASSSSGTYEQYF.

In regard to this clonotype: The CDR3 end shows no conserved phenylalanine or tryptophan, and so a read error is likely. Because the CDR3's place on the DNA is in doubt, the DNA is left out and the CDR3 is given as listed by TCRdb. The rearrangement links TRBV14 to TRBJ2-1; TRBD1 was called by the table and not checked on the DNA. The germline V gene encodes CDR1 SGHDN and CDR2 FVKESK. The CDR3 has 11 amino acids, counting both end residues. The CDR3 sequence is CAGSLLGAALL.

This clonotype counts as medium-sized (0.01 to 0.1%). The gene calls are TRBV6-5 and TRBJ1-1; D might be TRBD1 (6 bases). This CDR3 contains 14 residues. Trimming cost V 2 bases and J 2 bases, with 9 bases left between them. The germline gives CDR1 MNHEY, CDR2 SVGAGI. The CDR3 loop reads CASSYGRGNTEAFF. The CDR3 DNA reads TGTGCCAGCAGTTACGGCAGGGGAAACACTGAAGCTTTCTTT.

The sample holds one count of this clonotype. Its ends do not fully match the called genes, so a read error is possible. The genes are TRBV7-6 and TRBJ2-5; TRBD1 or TRBD2 may be the D gene (6 bases each). The CDR3 sequence is 14 residues long. Germline values: CDR1 SGHVS, CDR2 FNYEAQ. In DNA, the CDR3 is TGTGCCAGCAGCTTAGAACGGGGGCAAGAGACCAAGTACTTC. Protein product: CASSLERGQETKYF.

On this clonotype: Without the conserved terminal phenylalanine or tryptophan, this CDR3 likely stems from a read error. The DNA is omitted, as the CDR3 cannot be located on it reliably, and the CDR3 follows TCRdb's listing. This chain connects TRBV4-1 to TRBJ2-1; the DNA was not used to check the table's D call, TRBD1. Germline CDR1 and CDR2: MGHRA and YSYEKL. The CDR3 totals 20 residues, both ends included. This CDR3 reads CASSQDTALQSHRFPVQKPS.

This chain joins TRBV11-2 and TRBJ2-1; tentative D call: TRBD1 (6 bases). Trimming pared 1 base from V and 5 bases from J, leaving 18 bases between. CDR1 and CDR2 from the germline V gene are SGHAT and FQNNGV. The CDR3 is 17 residues long. CDR3 bases: TGTGCCAGCAGCTTAGCCAGGTTGGGGACACGAAACAATGAGCAGTTCTTC. It specifies CASSLARLGTRNNEQFF.

In this sample, this clonotype turned up a few times. A junction boundary mismatches the germline segment, possibly from a read error. The V gene is TRBV6-1, the J gene TRBJ2-1, with 13 bases identical to TRBD2. Germline V lookup: CDR1 MNHNS, CDR2 SASEGT. CDR3 length equals 11 residues. In DNA form, the CDR3 reads TGTGCCTGGACTAGCGGGAGATTAGGGTACTTC. Translating gives CAWTSGRLGYF.

This chain connects TRBV12-3 or TRBV12-4 to TRBJ2-1; D might be TRBD1 or TRBD2, each matching 6 bases. The J call may be faulty, since TRBJ2-7 better matches the DNA end. The CDR3 contains 14 residues. CDR3 coding DNA: TGTGCCAGCAGTTTAGCGGGGGGCTACAATGAGCAGTACTTC. Encoded protein: CASSLAGGYNEQYF.

This clonotype was observed many times. The rearrangement links TRBV6-1 to TRBJ2-5, with 11 bases matching TRBD2. CDR1 is MNHNS, CDR2 SASEGT, per germline. V lost 4 bases, J lost 2 bases, and 3 bases stayed unmatched. CDR3 size: 15 residues. CDR3 DNA: TGTGCCAGCAGTGCCCGGACTAGCGGGCAAGAGACCCAGTACTTC. Its translation is CASSARTSGQETQYF.

The J gene is TRBJ2-1, the V gene TRBV12-3 or TRBV12-4, with 11 bases identical to TRBD2. This CDR3 is built from 14 residues. V lost 3 bases and J lost 10; bases outside the gene matches: 5. The CDR3 region is CASSFGSGGDEQFF. The CDR3 region has the DNA TGTGCCAGCAGTTTTGGTAGCGGGGGGGACGAGCAGTTCTTC.

The CDR3 DNA sequence: TGTGCCAGCAGGCAGGGTGGCCAAGAGACCCAGTACTTC. It is translated as CASRQGGQETQYF. The V and J genes are TRBV27 and TRBJ2-5, with a tentative D call TRBD1 (5 bases). CDR3 length: 13 amino acids. Germline CDR1 MNHEY, CDR2 SMNVEV (reference sequence). Trimming removed 6 bases from V and 1 base from J, with 9 bases in between.

The gene calls are TRBV12-3 or TRBV12-4 and TRBJ2-1; 14 bases match TRBD2. Trimming cost V 6 bases and J 7 bases; bases outside gene matches: 5. The CDR3 length is 15 residues. CDR3 sequence: CASRAGLAGGNEQFF. The CDR3 nucleotides read TGTGCCAGCAGGGCTGGACTAGCGGGAGGAAATGAGCAGTTCTTC.